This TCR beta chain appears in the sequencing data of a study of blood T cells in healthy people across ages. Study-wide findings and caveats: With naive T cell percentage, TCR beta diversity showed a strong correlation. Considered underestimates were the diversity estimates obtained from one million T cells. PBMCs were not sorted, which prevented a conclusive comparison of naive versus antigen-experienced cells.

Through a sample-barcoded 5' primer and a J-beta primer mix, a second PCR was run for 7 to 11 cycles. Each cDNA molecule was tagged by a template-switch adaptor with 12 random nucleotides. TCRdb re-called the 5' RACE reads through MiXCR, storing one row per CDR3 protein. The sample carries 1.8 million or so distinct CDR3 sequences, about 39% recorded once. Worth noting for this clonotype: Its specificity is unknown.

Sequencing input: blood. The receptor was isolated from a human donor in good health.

The CDR3 here is CASSEARGEYTDTQYF. The CDR3 coding sequence is TGTGCCAGCAGTGAAGCGCGCGGAGAATACACAGATACGCAGTATTTT. The rearrangement uses TRBV2 and TRBJ2-3; D unresolved. Germline CDR1 reads SNHLY; CDR2 reads FYNNEI. V was pared by 0 bases and J by 2 bases, with 12 bases between. CDR3 length: 16 residues.